Sequencing of this TCR beta chain was carried out in a study of CD8 T cells in Susac syndrome. The CDR3 spans 12 residues. A quantity of about 0.5 to 1 ug RNA underwent reverse transcription using random hexamers. TCRdb reprocessed the immunoSEQ multiplex PCR reads via MiXCR and lists one record per CDR3 protein. This sample has 180,000 or so distinct CDR3 sequences; about 95% occur once, and the top ten carry 0.085% to 0.11%. The source material was CD4+ T cells from PBMCs. This chain uses TRBV21-1 with TRBJ2-5; the table calls TRBD1, which could not be checked here. TRBV21-1 is termed a pseudogene. The receptor was derived from a human donor in good health. The CDR3 DNA follows: TGTGCCAGCAGACAGGGTTCGGAGACCCAGTACTTC. This codes for CASRQGSETQYF.